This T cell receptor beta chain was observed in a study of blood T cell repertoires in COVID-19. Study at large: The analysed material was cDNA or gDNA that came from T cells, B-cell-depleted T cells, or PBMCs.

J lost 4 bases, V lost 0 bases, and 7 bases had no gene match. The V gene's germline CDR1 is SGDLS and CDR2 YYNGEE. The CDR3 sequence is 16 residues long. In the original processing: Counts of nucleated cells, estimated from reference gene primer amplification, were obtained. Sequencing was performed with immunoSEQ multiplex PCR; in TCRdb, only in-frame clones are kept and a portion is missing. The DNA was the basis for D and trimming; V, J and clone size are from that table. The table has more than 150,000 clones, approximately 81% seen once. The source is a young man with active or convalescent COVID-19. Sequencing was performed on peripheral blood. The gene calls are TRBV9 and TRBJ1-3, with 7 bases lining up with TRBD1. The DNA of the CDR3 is TGTGCCAGCAGCGTAGAAGGACAGGCGGTGGGAAACACCATATATTTT. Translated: CASSVEGQAVGNTIYF.